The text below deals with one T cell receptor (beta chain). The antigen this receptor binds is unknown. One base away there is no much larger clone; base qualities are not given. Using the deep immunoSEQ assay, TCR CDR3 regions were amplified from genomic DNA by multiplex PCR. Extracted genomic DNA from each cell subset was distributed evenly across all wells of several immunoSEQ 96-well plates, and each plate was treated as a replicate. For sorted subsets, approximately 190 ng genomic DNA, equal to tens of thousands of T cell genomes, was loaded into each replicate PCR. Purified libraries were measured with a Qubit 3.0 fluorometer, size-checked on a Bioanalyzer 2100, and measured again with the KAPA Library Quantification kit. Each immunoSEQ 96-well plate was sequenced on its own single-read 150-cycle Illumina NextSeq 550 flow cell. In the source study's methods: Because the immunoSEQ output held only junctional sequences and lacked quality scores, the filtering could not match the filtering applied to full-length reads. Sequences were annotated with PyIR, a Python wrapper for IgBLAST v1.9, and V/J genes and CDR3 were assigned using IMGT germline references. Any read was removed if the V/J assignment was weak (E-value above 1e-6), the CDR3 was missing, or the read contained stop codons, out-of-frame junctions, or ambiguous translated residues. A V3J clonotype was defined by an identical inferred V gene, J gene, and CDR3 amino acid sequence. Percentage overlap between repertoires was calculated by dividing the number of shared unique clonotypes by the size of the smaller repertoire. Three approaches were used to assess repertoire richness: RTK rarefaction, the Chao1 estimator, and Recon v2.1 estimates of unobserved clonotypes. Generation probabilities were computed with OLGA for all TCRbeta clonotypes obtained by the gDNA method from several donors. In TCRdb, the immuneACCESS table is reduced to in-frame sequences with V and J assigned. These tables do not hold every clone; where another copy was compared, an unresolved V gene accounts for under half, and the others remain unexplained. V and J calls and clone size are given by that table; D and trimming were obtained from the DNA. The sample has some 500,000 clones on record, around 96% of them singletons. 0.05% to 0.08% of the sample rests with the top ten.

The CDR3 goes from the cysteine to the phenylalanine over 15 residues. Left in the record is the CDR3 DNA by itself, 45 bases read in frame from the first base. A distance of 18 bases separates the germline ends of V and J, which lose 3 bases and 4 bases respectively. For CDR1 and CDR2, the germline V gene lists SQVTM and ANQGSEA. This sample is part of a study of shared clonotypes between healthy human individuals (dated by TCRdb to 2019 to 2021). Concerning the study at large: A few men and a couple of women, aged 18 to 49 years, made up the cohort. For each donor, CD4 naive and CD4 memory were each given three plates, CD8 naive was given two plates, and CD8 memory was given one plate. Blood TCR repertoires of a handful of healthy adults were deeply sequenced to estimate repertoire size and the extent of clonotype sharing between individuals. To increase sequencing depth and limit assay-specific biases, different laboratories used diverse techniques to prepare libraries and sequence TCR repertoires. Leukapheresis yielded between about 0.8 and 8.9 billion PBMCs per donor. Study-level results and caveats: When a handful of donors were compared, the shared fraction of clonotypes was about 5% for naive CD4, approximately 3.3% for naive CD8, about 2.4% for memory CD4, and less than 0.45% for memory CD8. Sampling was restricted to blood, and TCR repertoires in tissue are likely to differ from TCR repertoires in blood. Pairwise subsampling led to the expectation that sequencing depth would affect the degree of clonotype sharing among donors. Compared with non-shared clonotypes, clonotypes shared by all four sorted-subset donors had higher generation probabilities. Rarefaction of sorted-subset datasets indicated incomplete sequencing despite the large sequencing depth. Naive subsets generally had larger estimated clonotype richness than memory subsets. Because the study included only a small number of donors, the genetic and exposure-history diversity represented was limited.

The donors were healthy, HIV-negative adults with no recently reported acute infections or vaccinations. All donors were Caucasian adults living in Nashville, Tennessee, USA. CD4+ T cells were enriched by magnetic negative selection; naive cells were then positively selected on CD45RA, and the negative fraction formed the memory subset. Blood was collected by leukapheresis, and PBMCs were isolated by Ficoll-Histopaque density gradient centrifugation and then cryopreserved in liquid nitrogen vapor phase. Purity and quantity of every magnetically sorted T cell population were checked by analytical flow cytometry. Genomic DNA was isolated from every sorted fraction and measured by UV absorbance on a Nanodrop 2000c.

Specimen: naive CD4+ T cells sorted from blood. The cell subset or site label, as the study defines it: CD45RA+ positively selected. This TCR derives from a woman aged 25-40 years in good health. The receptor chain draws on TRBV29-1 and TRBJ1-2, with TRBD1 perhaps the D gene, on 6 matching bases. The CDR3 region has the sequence CSVDGTPHNSYGYTF. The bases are TGCAGCGTTGACGGGACACCCCACAATTCCTATGGCTACACCTTC. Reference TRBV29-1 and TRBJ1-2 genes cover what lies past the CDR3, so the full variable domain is SAVISQKPSRDICQRGTSLTIQCQVDSQVTMMFWYRQQPGQSLTLIATANQGSEATYESGFVIDKFPISRPNLTFSTLTVSNMSPEDSSIYLCSVDGTPHNSYGYTFGSGTRLTVV.